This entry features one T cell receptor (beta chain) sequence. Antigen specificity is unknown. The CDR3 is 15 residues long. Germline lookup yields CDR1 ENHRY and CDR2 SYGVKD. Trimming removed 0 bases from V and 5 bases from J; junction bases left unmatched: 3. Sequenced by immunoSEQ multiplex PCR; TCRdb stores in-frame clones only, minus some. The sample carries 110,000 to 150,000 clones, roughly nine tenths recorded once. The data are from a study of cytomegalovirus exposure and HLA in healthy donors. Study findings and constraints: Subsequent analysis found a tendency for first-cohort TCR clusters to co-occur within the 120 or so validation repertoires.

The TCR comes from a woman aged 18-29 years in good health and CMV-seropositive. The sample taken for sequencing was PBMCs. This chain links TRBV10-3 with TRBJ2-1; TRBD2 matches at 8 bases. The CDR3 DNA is TGTGCCATCAGTGAGTCGGGCGGGAGGCACAATGAGCAGTTCTTC. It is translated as CAISESGGRHNEQFF.